This entry lists 20 T cell receptor beta chains sequenced from one sample in a study of metastatic and nonmetastatic thyroid tumors. Each patient came to thyroid surgery without any prior treatment (of any kind). MiXCR was used by TCRdb to re-call the PCR reads. The sample lists 6,000 to 8,500 clones, roughly 27% occurring once. Sequencing was performed on adjacent normal tissue. These receptors were collected from a male donor with papillary thyroid cancer or a benign thyroid nodule (not recorded which). Some clones in this sample may be carry-over from other donors' samples.

This clone is judged medium-sized. V and J are TRBV6-2 or TRBV6-3 and TRBJ2-1, with 7 bases aligning to TRBD1. This CDR3 contains 17 residues. CDR1 and CDR2 from the germline V gene are MNHEY and SVGEGT. The ends lost 0 bases at V and 4 bases at J; junction bases unmatched: 9. The CDR3 spells CASSYSPGQGVYNEQFF. The DNA of the CDR3 is TGTGCCAGCAGTTACTCTCCGGGGCAGGGGGTTTACAATGAGCAGTTCTTC.

V is TRBV20-1 and J is TRBJ2-5; possible D gene TRBD2, 6 bases. Per the germline V gene, CDR1 is DFQATT and CDR2 is SNEGSKA (reference sequence). The CDR3 is 12 residues long. The chain's CDR3 is CTALAPVETQYF. In DNA, the CDR3 is TGCACCGCACTAGCTCCCGTTGAGACCCAGTACTTC.

V gene TRBV20-1 combines with J gene TRBJ2-6; no firm D call. V shed 1 base and J shed 8 bases, with 18 bases lying between them. From germline, CDR1 is DFQATT and CDR2 SNEGSKA (reference sequence). The CDR3 totals 16 residues. CDR3 region: CSARGRILSGSNVLTF. In DNA form, the CDR3 reads TGCAGTGCTAGAGGACGGATTCTCTCTGGTTCCAACGTCCTGACTTTC.

In its sample, this clone is medium-sized (0.01 to 0.1%). This sequence joins TRBV15 and TRBJ2-1; 12 nucleotides match TRBD2. From germline, CDR1 is LNHNV and CDR2 YYDKDF (reference sequence). V lost 0 bases and J lost 9; bases outside the gene matches: 6. The CDR3 is 16 residues long. The CDR3 loop reads CATSRDRLAGVAEQFF. The CDR3, as DNA: TGTGCCACCAGCAGAGATCGACTAGCGGGAGTAGCTGAGCAGTTCTTC. The full variable domain, with the rest looked up from reference TRBV15 and TRBJ2-1, is DAMVIQNPRYQVTQFGKPVTLSCSQTLNHNVMYWYQQKSSQAPKLLFHYYDKDFNNEADTPDNFQSRRPNTSFCFLDIRSPGLGDTAMYLCATSRDRLAGVAEQFFGPGTRLTVL.

Within the sample, this clone is medium-sized. The chain combines TRBV9 with TRBJ2-7, with 8 bases identical to TRBD1. V trimming: 0 bases; J trimming: 6 bases; junction bases outside the gene matches: 2. Per the germline V gene, CDR1 is SGDLS and CDR2 is YYNGEE. The CDR3 is made up of 13 amino acids. The CDR3 region has the DNA TGTGCCAGCAGCGTAGATGACAGGGGCGAGCAGTACTTC. Its translation: CASSVDDRGEQYF.

This chain joins TRBV5-1 and TRBJ2-1, with TRBD2 matching over 7 bases. Trimming took 0 bases from V and 5 from J; bases not matched to a gene: 5. CDR3 size: 15 residues. CDR1 is SGHRS and CDR2 is YFSETQ in the germline V gene. The CDR3 nucleotides are TGCGCCAGCAGCTTGGCTAGCGGACCAAACAATGAGCAGTTCTTC. Amino acid sequence: CASSLASGPNNEQFF.

The rearrangement joins TRBV12-3 or TRBV12-4 to TRBJ2-7, with TRBD2 identical over 12 bases. The V and J ends lost 6 bases and 3 bases, in that order; junction bases with no gene match: 9. The CDR3 covers 16 residues. The CDR3 DNA reads as TGTGCCAGCAGGAAAACAGGACTAGCGGGGTTCTACGAGCAGTACTTC. This gives the protein CASRKTGLAGFYEQYF.

This clone was recorded a few times. V and J are TRBV6-1 and TRBJ1-5; TRBD1 matches 9 bases. The junction had 6 bases not matched to a gene; V was cut back by 2 bases and J by 7 bases. CDR1 and CDR2 (germline): MNHNS, SASEGT. The CDR3 extends over 15 amino acids. The CDR3 protein is CASSESGTGYQPQHF. For the CDR3, the DNA is TGTGCCAGCAGTGAATCCGGGACAGGGTACCAGCCCCAGCATTTT.

V usage is TRBV7-7 and J usage is TRBJ2-5; maybe TRBD2 (5 bases). Germline assignment: CDR1 SSHAT and CDR2 FNYEAQ (reference sequence). The CDR3 is 14 amino acids. The DNA of the CDR3 is TGTGCTAGCGCCCCCATTGGATTTTCGGAGACCCAGTACTTC. The encoded protein is CASAPIGFSETQYF.

The chain combines TRBV19 with TRBJ2-7; the D gene is possibly TRBD1 (7 bases). Trimming left V 5 bases short and J 7 bases short, with 12 bases between. The CDR3 consists of 12 residues. Germline CDR1 is LNHDA and CDR2 is SQIVND (reference sequence). The CDR3 DNA follows: TGTGCCAGTAGTGCGACAGGGAGGGAGCAGTACTTC. This sequence encodes CASSATGREQYF.

This clone was counted a few times. The V gene is TRBV30, the J gene TRBJ2-3; TRBD1 matches 7 bases. Germline CDR1 is GTSNPN and CDR2 is SVGIG (reference sequence). V gave up 2 bases and J gave up 2 bases; unmatched junction bases: 4. This CDR3 region has 14 residues. The CDR3 is CAWSRGQLTDTQYF. The CDR3, as DNA: TGTGCCTGGAGTAGGGGACAGCTCACAGATACGCAGTATTTT.

This clone was counted at least ten times. This may be a read error, as it is one base from a much larger clone. Other DNA sequences within the sample encode an identical CDR3. The chain joins TRBV11-2 to TRBJ2-3, with D perhaps matching TRBD1 or TRBD2 (5 bases each). Germline V lookup: CDR1 SGHAT, CDR2 FQNNGV. The CDR3 loop spans 16 amino acids. CDR3 in DNA: TGTGCTAGCAGTTCGGGACGGTTAGGTGGCACAGATACGCAGTATTTT. Its translation: CASSSGRLGGTDTQYF.

In this sample, this clone turned up a few times. This sequence joins TRBV6-1 and TRBJ2-3; tentative D call: TRBD2 (5 bases). Germline CDR1 is MNHNS and CDR2 is SASEGT. CDR3 length equals 11 residues. Trimming removed 4 bases at V and 9 bases at J, with 8 bases between. The CDR3: CASSGERTQYF. The CDR3 nucleotides read TGTGCCAGCAGTGGGGAGCGGACGCAGTATTTT.

This sequence joins TRBV20-1 and TRBJ2-3; D gene uncertain. Germline V CDR1 and CDR2: DFQATT, SNEGSKA (reference sequence). The V gene lost 5 bases and the J gene lost 4 bases, with 10 bases spanning the gap. CDR3 length: 12 amino acids. CDR3 loop: CSAPLWADTQYF. The CDR3 region has the DNA TGCAGTGCTCCCCTATGGGCAGATACGCAGTATTTT.

A remark on this clone: Its ends do not fully match the called genes, so a read error is possible. The chain has TRBV6-1 and TRBJ2-5; no firm D call. Germline CDR1 MNHNS, CDR2 SASEGT. This CDR3 contains 11 residues. This CDR3 is CASRAGETHYF. The CDR3 region has the DNA TGTGCCAGCAGAGCTGGAGAGACCCATTACTTC.

In this sample, this clone is large. This sequence joins TRBV6-1 and TRBJ2-7; no reliable D call. Looked up from germline, CDR1 is MNHNS and CDR2 is SASEGT. CDR3 length equals 12 residues. The V gene lost 5 bases and the J gene lost 6 bases, with 11 bases spanning the gap. CDR3 sequence (DNA): TGTGCCAGCAGTTATTCCCCGACCGAGCAGTACTTC. It is translated as CASSYSPTEQYF.

The rearrangement uses TRBV30 and TRBJ1-1; no firm D call. Per the germline V gene, CDR1 is GTSNPN and CDR2 is SVGIG (reference sequence). The CDR3 runs to 13 residues. V lost 3 bases to trimming and J lost 6 bases, with 14 bases between them. CDR3 DNA sequence: TGTGCCTGGAGAGACGACCCTAACTCTGAAGCTTTCTTT. Translating gives CAWRDDPNSEAFF.

As DNA, the CDR3 is TGTGCCAGCAGCTTAGACCCGGGATCCCCCCAGCATTTT. This encodes CASSLDPGSPQHF. The rearrangement links TRBV11-3 to TRBJ1-5; D is uncertain. Deletions cut 0 bases from V and 10 bases from J, with 10 bases between. The CDR3 is made up of 13 amino acids. Germline V gives CDR1 SGHNT, CDR2 YENEEA.

This clone is large within its sample. V is TRBV6-1 and J is TRBJ2-7, with TRBD1 matching over 10 bases. This CDR3 is 15 amino acids long. The V gene's germline CDR1 is MNHNS and CDR2 SASEGT. After removal of 6 bases from V and 4 bases from J, the junction contained 9 bases not matched to a gene. The CDR3 region is CASSVGTGVIYEQYF. The CDR3 DNA reads TGTGCCAGCAGCGTAGGGACAGGGGTGATTTACGAGCAGTACTTC.

Details on this clone: The germline gene is not matched at one end of the junction; a read error may be the cause. This sequence joins TRBV20-1 and TRBJ1-6; no firm D call. This CDR3 region has 13 residues. From germline, CDR1 is DFQATT and CDR2 SNEGSKA (reference sequence). In DNA, the CDR3 is TGCAGTGCTAGAGATCTTAATAATTCACTCCTCCACTTT. It translates to CSARDLNNSLLHF.